This T cell receptor beta chain stems from a study of control samples from healthy donors and cancer patients. Assay: immunoSEQ multiplex PCR; the TCRdb copy retains only in-frame clones and omits some. The top ten clones hold 1.9% of a sample with 70,000 to 100,000 clones, about 90% of them seen once. Germline-derived CDR1 and CDR2 are MNHEY and SMNVEV (reference sequence). V was clipped by 5 bases and J by 1 base, with 12 bases between them. The CDR3 spans 15 residues. The sample taken for sequencing was PBMCs. The sequence derives from a woman aged 55-69 years with head and neck cancer. This rearrangement joins TRBV27 to TRBJ2-1, with D unclear. The CDR3: CASSLVVGSYNEQFF. The CDR3 DNA reads TGTGCCAGCAGTCTGGTTGTGGGGTCCTACAATGAGCAGTTCTTC.